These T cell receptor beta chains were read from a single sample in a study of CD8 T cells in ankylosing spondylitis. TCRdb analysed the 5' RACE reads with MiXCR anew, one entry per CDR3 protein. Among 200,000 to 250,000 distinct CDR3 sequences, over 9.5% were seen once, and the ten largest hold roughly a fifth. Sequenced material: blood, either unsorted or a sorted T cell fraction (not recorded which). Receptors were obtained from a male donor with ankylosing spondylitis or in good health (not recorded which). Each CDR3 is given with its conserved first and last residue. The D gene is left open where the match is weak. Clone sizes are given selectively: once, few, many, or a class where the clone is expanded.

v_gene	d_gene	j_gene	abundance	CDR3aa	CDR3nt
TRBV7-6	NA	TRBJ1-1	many	CASSFIGRANTEAFF	TGTGCCAGCAGCTTTATCGGCCGAGCGAACACTGAAGCTTTCTTT
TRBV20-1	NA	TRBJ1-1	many	CSARLPPDGTEAFF	TGCAGTGCTAGGCTTCCCCCAGATGGCACTGAAGCTTTCTTT
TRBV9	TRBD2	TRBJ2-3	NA	CASSIGSASGGAGADTQYF	TGTGCCAGCAGCATCGGGTCGGCTAGCGGGGGGGCCGGGGCAGATACGCAGTATTTT
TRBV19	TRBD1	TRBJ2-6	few	CASSRRTGVGANVLTF	TGTGCCAGTAGTAGACGGACAGGGGTCGGGGCCAACGTCCTGACTTTC
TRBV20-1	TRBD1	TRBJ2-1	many	CSARDMRQGNNEQFF	TGCAGTGCTAGAGATATGAGACAGGGCAACAATGAGCAGTTCTTC
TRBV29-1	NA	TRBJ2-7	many	CSVEHRDEQYF	TGCAGCGTTGAACACAGGGACGAGCAGTACTTC
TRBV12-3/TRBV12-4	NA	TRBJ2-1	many	CASRGLSYNEQFF	TGTGCCAGCAGGGGGTTGTCCTACAATGAGCAGTTCTTC
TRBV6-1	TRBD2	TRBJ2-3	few	CASNGLAGGPGDTQYF	TGTGCCAGCAACGGACTAGCGGGGGGGCCCGGAGATACGCAGTATTTT
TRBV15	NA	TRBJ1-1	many	CATSRVDGLTPAFF	TGTGCCACCAGCAGAGTTGATGGGCTCACTCCGGCTTTCTTT
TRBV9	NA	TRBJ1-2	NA	CASSVGGGNLYGYTF	TGTGCCAGCAGCGTAGGAGGAGGGAACCTTTATGGCTACACCTTC
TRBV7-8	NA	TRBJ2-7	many	CASSLTNRGHYEQYF	TGTGCCAGCAGCTTAACTAACAGAGGCCACTACGAGCAGTACTTC
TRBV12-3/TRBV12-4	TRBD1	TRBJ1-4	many	CASSSGGVREKLFF	TGTGCCAGCAGTTCAGGGGGGGTTCGGGAAAAACTGTTTTTT
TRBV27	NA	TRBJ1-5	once	CAASLSFNQPQHF	TGTGCCGCCAGCCTGAGTTTCAATCAGCCCCAGCATTTT
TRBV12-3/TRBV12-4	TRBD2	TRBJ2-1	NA	CASREGLSATSGGLNEQFF	TGTGCCAGCAGGGAGGGGTTATCGGCGACTAGCGGGGGCCTCAATGAGCAGTTCTTC
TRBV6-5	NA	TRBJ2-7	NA	CASSSPDSRSSYEQYF	TGTGCCAGCAGTTCCCCGGACTCCAGAAGCTCCTACGAGCAGTACTTC
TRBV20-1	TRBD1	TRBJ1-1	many	CSARLWDRGMNTEAFF	TGCAGTGCTAGGCTGTGGGACAGGGGGATGAACACTGAAGCTTTCTTT
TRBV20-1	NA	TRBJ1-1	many	CSARLASRNTEAFF	TGCAGTGCTAGGCTGGCCTCTCGGAACACTGAAGCTTTCTTT
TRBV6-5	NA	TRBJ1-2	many	CASSYDSGANYGYTF	TGTGCCAGCAGTTACGACAGTGGGGCTAACTATGGCTACACCTTC
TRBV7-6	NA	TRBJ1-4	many	CASSLGGSNEKLFF	TGTGCCAGCAGCTTAGGAGGGTCTAATGAAAAACTGTTTTTT
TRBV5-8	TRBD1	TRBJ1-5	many	CASSFSRDSYNQPQHF	TGTGCCAGCAGCTTTAGCCGGGACAGCTACAATCAGCCCCAGCATTTT
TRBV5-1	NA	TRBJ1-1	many	CASSLLSNTEAFF	TGCGCCAGCAGCTTATTGAGTAACACTGAAGCTTTCTTT
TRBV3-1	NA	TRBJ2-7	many	CASSQDQGYEQYF	TGTGCCAGCAGCCAAGATCAGGGTTACGAGCAGTACTTC
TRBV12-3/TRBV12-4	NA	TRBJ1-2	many	CASSFNYAGSGYTF	TGTGCCAGCAGTTTTAATTACGCAGGGAGCGGCTACACCTTC
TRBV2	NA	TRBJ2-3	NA	CASSRERRAADSQYF	TGTGCCAGCAGTCGCGAAAGGCGTGCGGCAGATTCGCAGTATTTT
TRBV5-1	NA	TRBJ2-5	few	CASSPRTAQETQYF	TGCGCCAGCAGCCCCAGGACAGCCCAAGAGACCCAGTACTTC
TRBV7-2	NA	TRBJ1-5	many	CASSGRLGEQPQHF	TGTGCCAGCAGCGGGCGCTTGGGTGAACAGCCCCAGCATTTT
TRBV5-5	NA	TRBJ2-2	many	CASSLAFEGYTGELFF	TGTGCCAGCAGCTTGGCTTTCGAGGGCTACACCGGGGAGCTGTTTTTT
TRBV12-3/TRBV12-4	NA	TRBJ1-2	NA	CASSYYGYTF	TGTGCCAGCAGCTACTATGGCTACACCTTC
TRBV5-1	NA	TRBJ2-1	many	CASSGEDGHNEQFF	TGCGCCAGCAGCGGGGAGGACGGACACAATGAGCAGTTCTTC
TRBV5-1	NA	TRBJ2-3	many	CASSFRGEADTQYF	TGCGCCAGCAGCTTTAGGGGGGAGGCAGATACGCAGTATTTT
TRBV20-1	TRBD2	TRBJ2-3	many	CVGTSGVQDTQYF	TGCGTGGGGACTAGCGGGGTCCAAGATACGCAGTATTTT
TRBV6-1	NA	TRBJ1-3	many	CASSANPRTGNTIYF	TGTGCCAGCAGTGCGAACCCGCGGACGGGAAACACCATATATTTT
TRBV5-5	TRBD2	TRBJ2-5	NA	CASSLVLAGGLETQYF	TGTGCCAGCAGCTTGGTCCTAGCGGGGGGGCTGGAGACCCAGTACTTC
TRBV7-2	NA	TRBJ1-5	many	CASSNSNQPQHF	TGTGCCAGCAGCAACAGCAATCAGCCCCAGCATTTT
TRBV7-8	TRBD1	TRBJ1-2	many	CASSLGDRGVWGYTF	TGTGCCAGCAGCTTAGGCGACAGGGGAGTTTGGGGCTACACCTTC
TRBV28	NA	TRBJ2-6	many	CASNLNSGANVLTF	TGTGCCAGCAACCTCAACTCTGGGGCCAACGTCCTGACTTTC
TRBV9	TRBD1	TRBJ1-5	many	CASSVGEGAGNQPQHF	TGTGCCAGCAGCGTAGGGGAGGGGGCCGGCAATCAGCCCCAGCATTTT
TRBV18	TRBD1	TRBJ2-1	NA	CASSPPGQMYNEQFF	TGTGCCAGCTCACCACCGGGACAGATGTACAATGAGCAGTTCTTC
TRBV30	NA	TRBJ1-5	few	CAWSLSNQPQHF	TGTGCCTGGAGCCTCAGCAATCAGCCCCAGCATTTT
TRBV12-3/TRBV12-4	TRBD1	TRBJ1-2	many	CASRRTGVRYGYTF	TGTGCCAGCAGGAGGACAGGAGTGCGCTATGGCTACACCTTC
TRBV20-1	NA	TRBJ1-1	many	CSATGRSNTEAFF	TGCAGTGCTACTGGCAGATCGAACACTGAAGCTTTCTTT
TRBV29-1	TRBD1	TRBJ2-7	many	CSVTRDRRSYEQYF	TGCAGCGTTACCCGGGACAGGAGGTCCTACGAGCAGTACTTC
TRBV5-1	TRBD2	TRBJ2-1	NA	CASSLKDSGGSYEQFF	TGCGCCAGCAGCTTGAAAGATAGCGGGGGTAGCTATGAGCAGTTCTTC
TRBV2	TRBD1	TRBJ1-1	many	CASKEGANTEAFF	TGTGCCAGCAAGGAGGGGGCGAACACTGAAGCTTTCTTT
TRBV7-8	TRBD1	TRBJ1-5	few	CASSISGQNSNQPQHF	TGTGCCAGCAGCATATCGGGACAGAATAGCAATCAGCCCCAGCATTTT
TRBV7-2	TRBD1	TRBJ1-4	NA	CASSSRQGANEKLFF	TGTGCCAGCAGCTCGAGACAGGGGGCTAATGAAAAACTGTTTTTT
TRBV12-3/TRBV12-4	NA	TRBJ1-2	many	CASSPDGGRGYTF	TGTGCCAGCAGCCCAGACGGGGGTCGTGGCTACACCTTC
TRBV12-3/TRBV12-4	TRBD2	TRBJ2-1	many	CASSLKTSGYNEQFF	TGTGCCAGCAGTTTAAAAACTAGCGGGTACAATGAGCAGTTCTTC
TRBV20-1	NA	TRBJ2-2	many	CSARGLVGELFF	TGCAGTGCTAGGGGCCTGGTCGGGGAGCTGTTTTTT
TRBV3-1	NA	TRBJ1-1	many	CASSSRNGITEAFF	TGTGCCAGCAGCTCCCGAAACGGGATAACTGAAGCTTTCTTT